What follows are 19 T cell receptor beta chains derived from one specimen sequenced in a study of vaccination effects on CD4 cells after COVID-19. Their antigens are not known. Expansion with viral peptide pools was applied to antigen-specific CD4+ T cells by the ViraFEST assay prior to sequencing. Isolation of CD4+ T cells took place after more than 9 days of culture. PCR confirmed that the person was infected with SARS-CoV-2 between March and December 2020. The method was immunoSEQ multiplex PCR; TCRdb's version includes in-frame clones alone and lacks a portion of them. The sample records more than 20,000 clones, around 75% being singletons. This material consisted of CD4+ T cells from PBMCs cultured with a peptide pool, taken before COVID-19 vaccination. Every receptor here comes from a human donor who had a prior SARS-CoV-2 infection.

The J gene is TRBJ2-5, the V gene TRBV11-3; D is ambiguous. The V end was cut by 2 bases, the J end by 5 bases, with 9 bases between. Germline CDR1 reads SGHNT; CDR2 reads YENEEA. The CDR3 is made up of 13 amino acids. This CDR3 reads CASSLRGAETQYF. DNA for the CDR3: TGTGCCAGCAGCTTAAGAGGTGCGGAGACCCAGTACTTC.

CDR3: CAITAGTASRMYF. The CDR3 nucleotides read TGTGCCATCACCGCCGGGACGGCGAGTCGTATGTACTTC. This sequence joins TRBV10-3 and TRBJ2-4; the D call may be TRBD1 or TRBD2 (5 bases each). Germline V gene sequence: CDR1 ENHRY, CDR2 SYGVKD. This CDR3 spans 13 amino acids. Trimming took off 7 bases at V and 15 bases at J, with 22 bases between the two ends.

The chain recombines TRBV6-5 with TRBJ1-4, with no clear D. The CDR3 covers 14 residues. The germline gives CDR1 MNHEY, CDR2 SVGAGI. The V end lost 10 bases, the J end lost 7 bases, and 19 bases lay between the germline ends. CDR3 residues: CATLPSLYGEKLFF. DNA for the CDR3: TGTGCCACTTTACCAAGTCTTTACGGTGAAAAACTGTTTTTT.

This clone was seen just once. This chain connects TRBV7-2 to TRBJ1-2; D unresolved. V was pared by 3 bases and J by 4 bases, with 9 bases between. This CDR3 region has 13 residues. The germline gives CDR1 SGHTA, CDR2 FQGNSA. The CDR3 sequence is CASSLQASYGYTF. The CDR3 bases are TGTGCCAGCAGCTTGCAGGCGAGCTATGGCTACACCTTC.

The genes are TRBV5-6 and TRBJ2-7, with 10 bases that match TRBD1. This CDR3 region has 13 residues. V was clipped by 4 bases and J by 5 bases; unmatched bases: 3. Germline V lookup: CDR1 SGHDT, CDR2 YYEEEE. The DNA of the CDR3 is TGTGCCAGCAGCGCGACAGGGGGCGACGAGCAGTACTTC. It is translated as CASSATGGDEQYF.

This clone appeared a few times. This rearrangement joins TRBV12-3 or TRBV12-4 to TRBJ2-3, with a possible D match to TRBD2 (5 bases). Trimming removed 4 bases at V and 8 bases at J, with 13 bases between. The CDR3 contains 13 residues. The CDR3 sequence is CASSSLVPATQYF. As DNA, the CDR3 is TGTGCCAGCAGTTCACTAGTTCCCGCTACGCAGTATTTT.

This clone came up a few times. V gene TRBV4-2 combines with J gene TRBJ1-1; possible D gene TRBD1, 6 bases. There are 19 residues in the CDR3. Germline lookup yields CDR1 LGHNA and CDR2 YNFKEQ. Between the trimmed V and J ends, which lost 1 base and 4 bases, there was a span of 25 bases. The chain's CDR3 is CASSQAAGPGDLVSTEAFF. The CDR3, as DNA: TGTGCCAGCAGCCAAGCCGCCGGTCCAGGGGATTTGGTAAGCACTGAAGCTTTCTTT.

The chain uses TRBV5-1 and TRBJ2-5; D remains ambiguous. Trimming removed 1 base at V and 2 bases at J, with 6 bases between. CDR3 length: 13 amino acids. Germline V gene sequence: CDR1 SGHRS, CDR2 YFSETQ. CDR3 loop: CASSLWRQETQYF. CDR3 coding DNA: TGCGCCAGCAGCTTGTGGCGGCAAGAGACCCAGTACTTC.

The CDR3 nucleotides are TGCGCCACGGCTCCCGGGCTAGCGGGCAATGAGCAGTTCTTC. Its protein is CATAPGLAGNEQFF. The J gene is TRBJ2-1, the V gene TRBV4-1, with 8 bases lining up with TRBD2. The germline CDR1 and CDR2 sequences are MGHRA and YSYEKL. V shed 10 bases and J 6 bases; nucleotides not matched to a gene: 11. There are 14 residues in the CDR3.

The chain joins TRBV5-4 to TRBJ2-5; the D gene could be TRBD1 or TRBD2 (5 bases each). The CDR3 contains 16 residues. Trimming removed 3 bases from V and 5 bases from J, with 20 bases in between. From germline, CDR1 is SGHNT and CDR2 YYREEE (reference sequence). CDR3 loop: CASSSGSRDLRETQYF. The CDR3, as DNA: TGTGCCAGCAGCTCGGGGTCCAGGGACCTCCGGGAGACCCAGTACTTC. Looking up the rest from reference TRBV5-4 and TRBJ2-5 gives the full variable domain: ETGVTQSPTHLIKTRGQQVTLRCSSQSGHNTVSWYQQALGQGPQFIFQYYREEENGRGNFPPRFSGLQFPNYSSELNVNALELDDSALYLCASSSGSRDLRETQYFGPGTRLLVL.

The V call is TRBV4-1, the J call TRBJ2-7; 8 bases match TRBD1. V dropped 4 bases and J dropped 5; count of bases not matched to a gene: 10. The V gene's germline CDR1 is MGHRA and CDR2 YSYEKL. The CDR3 is 15 amino acids. The CDR3 bases are TGCGCCAGCAGCCCCTGGACAGGGACTGCGAACGAGCAGTACTTC. It yields the protein CASSPWTGTANEQYF.

The CDR3 spells CASSRLGSIYQPQHF. The CDR3 DNA reads TGTGCCAGCAGCCGACTGGGCAGCATCTATCAGCCCCAGCATTTT. V usage is TRBV6-2 or TRBV6-3 and J usage is TRBJ1-5; unclear D gene. This CDR3 is 15 amino acids long. In germline, CDR1 is MNHEY, CDR2 SVGEGT. The V and J ends lost 6 bases and 5 bases respectively, with 17 bases between them.

The V and J genes are TRBV27 and TRBJ2-5; 9 nucleotides match TRBD2. This CDR3 region has 14 residues. Per the germline V gene, CDR1 is MNHEY and CDR2 is SMNVEV (reference sequence). J lost 5 bases, V lost 2 bases, and 3 bases had no gene match. Written as DNA, the CDR3 is TGTGCCAGCAGTTTACGGCTAGCGGGGGAGACCCAGTACTTC. Translating gives CASSLRLAGETQYF.

This clone was recorded a few times. The chain has TRBV5-1 and TRBJ1-5; the D is unclear. V was pared by 1 base and J by 2 bases, with 13 bases between. Germline CDR1 and CDR2: SGHRS and YFSETQ. The CDR3 has 16 amino acids. The DNA for the CDR3 is TGCGCCAGCAGCTTGTATGGGGTTGGCGGCAATCAGCCCCAGCATTTT. Protein: CASSLYGVGGNQPQHF.

This clone is a singleton in its sample. The chain uses TRBV5-3 and TRBJ2-7, with D uncertain. TRBV5-3 is an ORF, with its function uncertain. This CDR3 contains 12 residues. The V end lost 0 bases, the J end lost 3 bases, and 4 bases lay between the germline ends. The DNA for the CDR3 is TGTGCCAGAAGCTTGGGATACTACGAGCAGTACTTC. Translation gives CARSLGYYEQYF.

This clone showed up just once. This chain joins TRBV4-3 and TRBJ2-7; 10 bases line up with TRBD2. Unmatched junction bases numbered 10, after V lost 1 base and J lost 4 bases. Germline CDR1 LGHNA, CDR2 YSLEER. CDR3 length equals 17 residues. CDR3 loop: CASSQVVGTSDRYEQYF. CDR3 bases: TGCGCCAGCAGCCAAGTAGTCGGGACTAGCGATCGGTACGAGCAGTACTTC.

This clone was found a few times. The junction does not match germline at one end; this may be a read error. This rearrangement joins TRBV5-1 to TRBJ2-5, with D perhaps TRBD2 (7 bases). Germline lookup yields CDR1 SGHRS and CDR2 YFSETQ. The CDR3 is made up of 14 amino acids. The DNA of the CDR3 is TGCGCCAGCACCTTGGGGGGGCGCATAGAGACCCAGTACTTC. Translation: CASTLGGRIETQYF.

V and J are TRBV5-4 and TRBJ2-3; TRBD2 agrees at 9 bases. V lost 2 bases, J lost 4 bases, and 2 bases stayed unmatched. This CDR3 region has 14 residues. Germline CDR1 is SGHNT and CDR2 is YYREEE (reference sequence). Written as DNA, the CDR3 is TGTGCCAGCAGCTTCGGCGGGGGGGCAGATACGCAGTATTTT. Translated, it gives CASSFGGGADTQYF.

This sequence joins TRBV5-4 and TRBJ2-5; D uncertain. V was cut by 5 bases and J by 3 bases, with 8 bases left in between. This CDR3 is built from 12 residues. Per germline, CDR1 SGHNT and CDR2 YYREEE (reference sequence). The CDR3 spells CASSQAEETQYF. In DNA form, the CDR3 reads TGTGCCAGCAGTCAAGCCGAAGAGACCCAGTACTTC.